These 21 T cell receptor beta chains share one sample of origin, sequenced in a study of persistence of HIV-infected CD4 T cells (dated by TCRdb to 2018 to 2021). The immunoSEQ hsTCRB assay version 4, run in survey mode, was used to sequence TCRbeta repertoires from genomic DNA. TCRdb re-hosts the immuneACCESS table, in-frame sequences only. Its copies lack some clones; in the studies checked, an unresolved V gene accounts for under half of them, and the cause for the rest is not known. A total of under 25,000 clones appear in this sample, roughly 70% of them only once. The ten largest clones capture approximately 1.7% of the sample. Explained via the paper, the treatment or condition label denotes: suppressive antiretroviral therapy. Cells were stimulated with a pool of overlapping HIV-1 Gag 15-mer peptides at roughly 1 ug per peptide per mL. Responding CD4+ T cells were sorted by upregulation of both CD40 ligand and CD69.

The antigens for these receptors are not known. Here the sequenced sample was CD4+ T cells sorted from PBMCs after 18-hour stimulation, taken from a patient who received antiretroviral therapy. This specimen's cell subset or site label, interpreted: CD40L+CD69+ CD4 T cells responding to HIV-1 Gag peptides. The receptors come from an adult man with HIV who was CMV-seropositive.

The chain recombines TRBV18 with TRBJ2-3; 8 bases are shared with TRBD1. The CDR3 totals 16 residues. CDR1 is KGHSH and CDR2 is LQKENI in the germline V gene. Unmatched junction bases numbered 10, after V lost 3 bases and J lost 5 bases. CDR3 amino acids: CASSPPRGLGEDTQYF. The CDR3 DNA sequence: TGTGCCAGCTCACCGCCCAGGGGGCTCGGGGAAGATACGCAGTATTTT. The variable domain in full, with the rest retrieved from reference TRBV18 and TRBJ2-3, is NAGVMQNPRHLVRRRGQEARLRCSPMKGHSHVYWYRQLPEEGLKFMVYLQKENIIDESGMPKERFSAEFPKEGPSILRIQQVVRGDSAAYFCASSPPRGLGEDTQYFGPGTRLTVL.

The chain has TRBV7-2 and TRBJ2-1; D gene ambiguous. The germline gives CDR1 SGHTA, CDR2 FQGNSA. This CDR3 comprises 15 residues. V was cut by 5 bases and J by 4 bases, with 15 bases left in between. The CDR3 nucleotides read TGTGCCAGCAGCCTCTGGTTGAGTCCATACAATGAGCAGTTCTTC. Its translation is CASSLWLSPYNEQFF.

This clone was picked up one time. V is TRBV5-1 and J is TRBJ2-3; no definite D call. CDR1 and CDR2 (germline): SGHRS, YFSETQ. The V and J ends lost 0 bases and 1 base respectively, with 9 bases between them. The CDR3 covers 15 residues. The CDR3: CASSLEQRRTDTQYF. For the CDR3, the DNA is TGCGCCAGCAGCTTGGAACAGAGGCGCACAGATACGCAGTATTTT.

The chain combines TRBV3-1 (or the pseudogene TRBV3-2) with TRBJ2-7; D gene ambiguous. The germline V gene has CDR1 LGHDT and CDR2 YNNKEL (reference sequence). The CDR3 is made up of 16 amino acids. V lost 0 bases and J lost 4, with 16 bases in between. CDR3 coding DNA: TGTGCCAGCAGCCAAGATTTCGGCAGAAACCGTTACGAGCAGTACTTC. Its translation: CASSQDFGRNRYEQYF.

This clone was detected a few times. V gene TRBV3-1 (or the pseudogene TRBV3-2) combines with J gene TRBJ2-4, with 8 bases identical to TRBD1. Germline assignment: CDR1 LGHDT and CDR2 YNNKEL (reference sequence). V dropped 4 bases and J dropped 0; count of bases not matched to a gene: 8. CDR3 size: 17 residues. In nucleotides, the CDR3 is TGTGCCAGCAGCCTTAGGGGACAGGAGCTAGCCAAAAACATTCAGTACTTC. It is translated as CASSLRGQELAKNIQYF.

The J gene is TRBJ2-2, the V gene TRBV6-4; a weak D match, TRBD1 (5 bases). CDR3 length: 13 amino acids. V was shortened by 5 bases and J by 6 bases, with 10 bases between the two germline ends. CDR1 is MRHNA, CDR2 SNTAGT, per germline. The CDR3 DNA follows: TGTGCCAGCAGTCTGACAGTCGCCGGGGAGCTGTTTTTT. Protein product: CASSLTVAGELFF.

The chain uses TRBV28 and TRBJ2-7; unclear D gene. The CDR3 extends over 13 amino acids. Germline CDR1 is MDHEN and CDR2 is SYDVKM. The V end lost 6 bases, the J end lost 2 bases, and 11 bases lay between the germline ends. The CDR3 bases are TGTGCCAGCAGCACCCGGGCCACCTACGAGCAGTACTTC. Its translation: CASSTRATYEQYF.

The V gene is TRBV14, the J gene TRBJ2-3; 8 bases fit TRBD1. Per the germline V gene, CDR1 is SGHDN and CDR2 is FVKESK. The CDR3 length is 15 residues. The trim removed 4 bases at V and 0 bases at J, leaving 3 bases unmatched. CDR3 sequence: CASSRQGLSTDTQYF. In nucleotides, the CDR3 is TGTGCCAGCAGCCGACAGGGGTTGAGCACAGATACGCAGTATTTT.

V and J are TRBV7-2 and TRBJ2-3; a weak D match, TRBD2 (6 bases). Germline CDR1 is SGHTA and CDR2 is FQGNSA. V was clipped by 3 bases and J by 5 bases, with 12 bases between them. This CDR3 has 14 amino acids. The CDR3: CASSFWAAGDTQYF. CDR3 DNA: TGTGCCAGCAGCTTTTGGGCAGCGGGAGATACGCAGTATTTT. Looking up the rest from reference TRBV7-2 and TRBJ2-3 gives the full variable domain: GAGVSQSPSNKVTEKGKDVELRCDPISGHTALYWYRQSLGQGLEFLIYFQGNSAPDKSGLPSDRFSAERTGGSVSTLTIQRTQQEDSAVYLCASSFWAAGDTQYFGPGTRLTVL.

This chain connects TRBV5-1 to TRBJ2-3; TRBD2 might be the D (6 bases). The germline V gene has CDR1 SGHRS and CDR2 YFSETQ. Trimming removed 0 bases from V and 1 base from J, with 12 bases in between. CDR3 size: 16 residues. The CDR3 DNA reads TGCGCCAGCAGCTTGGGTGGCGGGGAGGGCACAGATACGCAGTATTTT. This encodes CASSLGGGEGTDTQYF.

The chain combines TRBV5-5 with TRBJ2-3; D uncertain. Trimming took 1 base from V and 0 from J, leaving 9 bases between them. This CDR3 has 15 amino acids. Germline assignment: CDR1 SGHKS and CDR2 YYEKEE (reference sequence). The chain's CDR3 is CASSLFPGSTDTQYF. The CDR3 nucleotides are TGTGCCAGCAGCTTGTTCCCCGGAAGCACAGATACGCAGTATTTT.

This chain connects TRBV5-1 to TRBJ2-3; tentative D call: TRBD1 (5 bases). CDR3 length: 15 residues. Germline V gene data show CDR1 as SGHRS and CDR2 as YFSETQ. V lost 4 bases, J lost 3 bases, and 15 bases lay in between. CDR3 nucleotides: TGCGCCAGCAGCACAGACAGCCCAATGACAGATACGCAGTATTTT. It yields the protein CASSTDSPMTDTQYF.

CDR3: CASSLTTGGGSGANVLTF. The CDR3 bases are TGTGCCAGCAGTCTTACCACAGGGGGCGGTAGTGGGGCCAACGTCCTGACTTTC. This sequence joins TRBV28 and TRBJ2-6; 9 bases match TRBD1. CDR3 length: 18 amino acids. Germline CDR1 and CDR2: MDHEN and SYDVKM. J gave up 3 bases and V 5 bases, and 11 bases lay outside the gene matches.

The rearrangement joins TRBV15 to TRBJ2-7; 7 positions match TRBD1. Germline lookup yields CDR1 LNHNV and CDR2 YYDKDF (reference sequence). V lost 4 bases to trimming and J lost 4 bases; unmatched junction nucleotides: 4. CDR3 length: 13 residues. The CDR3 DNA follows: TGTGCCACCAGCAACAGGGACAGTTACGAGCAGTACTTC. It yields the protein CATSNRDSYEQYF.

This chain joins TRBV5-1 and TRBJ1-2; a weak D match, TRBD1 (5 bases). V was cut by 7 bases and J by 7 bases, with 23 bases left in between. The CDR3 is 15 residues long. Germline CDR1 and CDR2: SGHRS and YFSETQ. Here the CDR3 DNA reads TGCGCCAGCGGGTCTTGGGACCCGTTAGTCGGTGGCTACACCTTC. This translates into CASGSWDPLVGGYTF. Filled out from reference TRBV5-1 and TRBJ1-2, the complete variable domain reads KAGVTQTPRYLIKTRGQQVTLSCSPISGHRSVSWYQQTPGQGLQFLFEYFSETQRNKGNFPGRFSGRQFSNSRSEMNVSTLELGDSALYLCASGSWDPLVGGYTFGSGTRLTVV.

This chain joins TRBV5-6 and TRBJ2-7, with no clear D. Germline CDR1 reads SGHDT; CDR2 reads YYEEEE. The CDR3 totals 13 residues. Deletions cut 5 bases from V and 5 bases from J, with 14 bases between. CDR3 amino acids: CASRKWGSNEQYF. CDR3 DNA sequence: TGTGCCAGCAGGAAGTGGGGTTCCAACGAGCAGTACTTC.

This chain connects TRBV30 to TRBJ1-2, with D maybe TRBD1 (5 bases). The germline V and J ends were trimmed by 4 bases and 4 bases, with 10 bases remaining between them. The CDR3 spans 12 residues. Germline V lookup: CDR1 GTSNPN, CDR2 SVGIG (reference sequence). CDR3 in DNA: TGTGCCTGGAATCCAGGGACCTATGGCTACACCTTC. Amino acids: CAWNPGTYGYTF. Together with reference TRBV30 and TRBJ1-2, the CDR3 gives the full variable domain: SQTIHQWPATLVQPVGSPLSLECTVEGTSNPNLYWYRQAAGRGLQLLFYSVGIGQISSEVPQNLSASRPQDRQFILSSKKLLLSDSGFYLCAWNPGTYGYTFGSGTRLTVV.

V is TRBV5-1 and J is TRBJ2-1; 7 positions agree with TRBD1. CDR3 length: 16 residues. After removal of 3 bases from V and 6 bases from J, the junction contained 12 bases not matched to a gene. From germline, CDR1 is SGHRS and CDR2 YFSETQ. In nucleotides, the CDR3 is TGCGCCAGCAGCTCGGTTTGGGCAGGGGGAGTCAATGAGCAGTTCTTC. Translating it yields CASSSVWAGGVNEQFF.

This chain links TRBV6-5 with TRBJ1-5, with TRBD1 matching over 7 bases. CDR1 is MNHEY and CDR2 is SVGAGI in the germline V gene. V lost 6 bases to trimming and J lost 6 bases; unmatched junction nucleotides: 5. The CDR3 spans 13 residues. The CDR3 spells CASSRGTAQPQHF. CDR3 nucleotide sequence: TGTGCCAGCAGCCGAGGGACAGCTCAGCCCCAGCATTTT.

The chain recombines TRBV25-1 with TRBJ2-3, with D perhaps TRBD1 (5 bases). The CDR3 runs to 15 residues. V dropped 10 bases and J dropped 3 bases, with 20 bases sitting between them. Looked up from germline, CDR1 is MGHDK and CDR2 is SYGVNS. The CDR3 nucleotides are TGTGCCACAAGGGGCCTGGGGAAGGGGACAGATACGCAGTATTTT. Amino acid sequence: CATRGLGKGTDTQYF.

This chain joins TRBV27 and TRBJ1-1; D might be TRBD1 (6 bases). The germline V and J ends were trimmed by 8 bases and 1 base, with 11 bases remaining between them. The CDR3 has 13 residues. CDR1 MNHEY and CDR2 SMNVEV come from the germline V gene (reference sequence). CDR3 sequence reads: CASAGGANTEAFF. The CDR3 DNA follows: TGTGCCAGCGCGGGGGGGGCGAACACTGAAGCTTTCTTT.